This TCR beta chain came from a study of T cells expressing NK-cell markers. Study details: Seven donors tested HCMV-seropositive and one tested seronegative among the eight sequenced. Findings of the study overall: More than 5 donors had dominant NKG2C+ clonotypes that comprised about 1.0-8% of their CD8+ T cells.

Germline V gene data show CDR1 as LGHNT and CDR2 as FRNRAP. CDR3 size: 15 residues. One entry per CDR3 protein, without DNA, is what TCRdb gives after re-calling the 5' RACE reads. The record lists about 430,000 distinct CDR3 sequences, of which the ten most abundant hold approximately 1.5%. With regard to this clonotype: What it recognizes is unknown.

The sequencing sample was made of blood T cells: a sorted CD56 or NKG2C T cell subset, CD4+ or CD8+ T cells, or bulk PBMC T cells (not recorded which). The V call is TRBV12-5, the J call TRBJ1-5; absent DNA, TCRdb's TRBD1 call cannot be checked. The sequence came from a woman aged 45-65 years in good health. This CDR3 is CASGLATGGNQPQHF.